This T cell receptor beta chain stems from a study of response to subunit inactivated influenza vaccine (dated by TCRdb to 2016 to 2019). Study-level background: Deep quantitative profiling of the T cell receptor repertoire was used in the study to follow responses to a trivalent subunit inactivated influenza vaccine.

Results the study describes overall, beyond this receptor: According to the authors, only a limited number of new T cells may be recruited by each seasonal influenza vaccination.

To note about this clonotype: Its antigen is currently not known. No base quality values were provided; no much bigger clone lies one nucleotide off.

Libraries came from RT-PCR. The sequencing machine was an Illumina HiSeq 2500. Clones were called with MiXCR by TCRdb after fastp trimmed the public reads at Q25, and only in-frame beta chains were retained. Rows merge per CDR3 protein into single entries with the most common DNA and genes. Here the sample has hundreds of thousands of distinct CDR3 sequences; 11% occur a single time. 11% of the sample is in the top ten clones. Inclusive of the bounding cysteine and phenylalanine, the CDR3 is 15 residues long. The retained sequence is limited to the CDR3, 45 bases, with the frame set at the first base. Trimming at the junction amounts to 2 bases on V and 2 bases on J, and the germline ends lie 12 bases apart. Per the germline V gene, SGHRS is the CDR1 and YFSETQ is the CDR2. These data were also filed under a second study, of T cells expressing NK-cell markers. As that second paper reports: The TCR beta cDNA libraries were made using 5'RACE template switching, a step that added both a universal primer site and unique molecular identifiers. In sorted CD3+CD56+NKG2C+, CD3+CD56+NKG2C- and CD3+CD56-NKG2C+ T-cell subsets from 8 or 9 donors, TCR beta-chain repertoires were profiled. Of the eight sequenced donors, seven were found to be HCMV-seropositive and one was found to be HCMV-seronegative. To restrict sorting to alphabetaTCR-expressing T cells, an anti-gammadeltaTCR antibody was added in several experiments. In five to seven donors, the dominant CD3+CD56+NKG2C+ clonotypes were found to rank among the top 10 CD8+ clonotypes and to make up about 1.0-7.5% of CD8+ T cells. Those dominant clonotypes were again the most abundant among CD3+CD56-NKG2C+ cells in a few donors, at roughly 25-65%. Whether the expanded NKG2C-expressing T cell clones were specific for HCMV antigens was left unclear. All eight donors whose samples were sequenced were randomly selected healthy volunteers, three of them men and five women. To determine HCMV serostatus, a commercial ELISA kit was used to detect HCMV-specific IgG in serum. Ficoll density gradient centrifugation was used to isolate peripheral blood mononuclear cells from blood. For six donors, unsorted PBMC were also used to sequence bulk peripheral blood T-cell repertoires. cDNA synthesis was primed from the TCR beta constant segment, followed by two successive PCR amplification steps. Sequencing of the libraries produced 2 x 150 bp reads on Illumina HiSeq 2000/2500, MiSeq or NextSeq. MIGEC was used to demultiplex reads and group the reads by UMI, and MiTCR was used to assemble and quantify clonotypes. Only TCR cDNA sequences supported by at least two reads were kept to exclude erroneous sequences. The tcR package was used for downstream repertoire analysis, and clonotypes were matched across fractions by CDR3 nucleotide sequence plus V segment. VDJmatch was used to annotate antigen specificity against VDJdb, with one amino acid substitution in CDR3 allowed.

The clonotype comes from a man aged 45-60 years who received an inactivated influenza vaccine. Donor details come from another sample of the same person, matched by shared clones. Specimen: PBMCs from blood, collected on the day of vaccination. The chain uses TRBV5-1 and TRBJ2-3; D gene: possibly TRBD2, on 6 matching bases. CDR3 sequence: CASSLTSRYTDTQYF. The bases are TGCGCCAGCAGCTTAACTAGCAGATACACAGATACGCAGTATTTT. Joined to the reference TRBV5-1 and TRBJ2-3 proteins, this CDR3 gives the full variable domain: KAGVTQTPRYLIKTRGQQVTLSCSPISGHRSVSWYQQTPGQGLQFLFEYFSETQRNKGNFPGRFSGRQFSNSRSEMNVSTLELGDSALYLCASSLTSRYTDTQYFGPGTRLTVL.